Below are 7 T cell receptor beta chains sequenced from a single sample in a study of shared clonotypes between healthy human individuals. Sequencing used immunoSEQ multiplex PCR; TCRdb keeps in-frame clones, though not all of them. This table has over a million clones, approximately 80% appearing once. The sequencing sample was made of memory CD4+ T cells from PBMCs. Subset specified: CD45RA-negative fraction. These receptors were collected from a man younger than 35 in good health. Some clones in this sample may be carry-over from other donors' samples.

V and J are TRBV18 and TRBJ2-7, with 7 bases identical to TRBD2. The CDR3 extends over 15 amino acids. CDR1 and CDR2 from the germline V gene are KGHSH and LQKENI. V trimming: 2 bases; J trimming: 2 bases; junction bases outside the gene matches: 6. CDR3 amino acids: CASSPSGGGPYEQYF. The CDR3 DNA follows: TGTGCCAGCTCACCATCTGGGGGGGGACCCTACGAGCAGTACTTC.

This clone has a single count. V gene TRBV28 combines with J gene TRBJ2-7; D gene unclear. Germline CDR1 MDHEN, CDR2 SYDVKM. V was pared by 5 bases and J by 0 bases, with 8 bases between. The CDR3 is made up of 13 amino acids. The CDR3 here is CASSPPGSYEQYF. DNA for the CDR3: TGTGCCAGCAGTCCCCCCGGCTCCTACGAGCAGTACTTC.

The count of this clone is one. The chain is built from TRBV6-5 and TRBJ2-7, with 7 bases aligning to TRBD2. Trimming took 0 bases from V and 7 from J; bases not matched to a gene: 6. Germline V gene lookup returns CDR1 MNHEY and CDR2 SVGAGI. The CDR3 extends over 14 amino acids. The CDR3 loop is CASSYSRGSREQYF. In DNA form, the CDR3 reads TGTGCCAGCAGTTACTCGCGCGGGAGCAGGGAGCAGTACTTC.

The V and J genes are TRBV6-5 and TRBJ2-1; D is unclear. In germline, CDR1 is MNHEY, CDR2 SVGAGI. Trimming removed 5 bases at V and 9 bases at J, with 14 bases between. CDR3 size: 13 residues. CDR3 DNA: TGTGCCAGCAGTGAAATCCCTGAAGGTGAGCAGTTCTTC. It yields the protein CASSEIPEGEQFF.

This clone came up a few times. The chain joins TRBV25-1 to TRBJ1-1; 8 positions match TRBD1. Germline assignment: CDR1 MGHDK and CDR2 SYGVNS. The ends lost 3 bases at V and 5 bases at J; junction bases unmatched: 8. This CDR3 spans 15 amino acids. The CDR3 protein is CASSDPGQGRTEAFF. The DNA of the CDR3 is TGTGCCAGCAGTGATCCCGGACAGGGAAGGACTGAAGCTTTCTTT. The full variable domain, its missing parts supplied by reference TRBV25-1 and TRBJ1-1, is EADIYQTPRYLVIGTGKKITLECSQTMGHDKMYWYQQDPGMELHLIHYSYGVNSTEKGDLSSESTVSRIRTEHFPLTLESARPSHTSQYLCASSDPGQGRTEAFFGQGTRLTVV.

The chain carries TRBV5-1 and TRBJ2-1; 12 bases match TRBD2. CDR3 size: 15 residues. From germline, CDR1 is SGHRS and CDR2 YFSETQ. V was clipped by 4 bases and J by 7 bases; unmatched bases: 6. The CDR3 DNA reads TGCGCCAGCAGCATGGGGACTAGCGGGCGTAATGAGCAGTTCTTC. This translates into CASSMGTSGRNEQFF.

The chain links TRBV5-1 to TRBJ2-7; D ambiguous. The CDR3 is 13 amino acids. V dropped 4 bases and J dropped 4 bases, with 12 bases sitting between them. CDR1 is SGHRS and CDR2 is YFSETQ in the germline V gene. CDR3 sequence: CASSPTNMYEQYF. Written as DNA, the CDR3 is TGCGCCAGCAGCCCGACAAATATGTACGAGCAGTACTTC. The full variable domain, in which reference TRBV5-1 and TRBJ2-7 provide the parts outside the CDR3, is KAGVTQTPRYLIKTRGQQVTLSCSPISGHRSVSWYQQTPGQGLQFLFEYFSETQRNKGNFPGRFSGRQFSNSRSEMNVSTLELGDSALYLCASSPTNMYEQYFGPGTRLTVT.